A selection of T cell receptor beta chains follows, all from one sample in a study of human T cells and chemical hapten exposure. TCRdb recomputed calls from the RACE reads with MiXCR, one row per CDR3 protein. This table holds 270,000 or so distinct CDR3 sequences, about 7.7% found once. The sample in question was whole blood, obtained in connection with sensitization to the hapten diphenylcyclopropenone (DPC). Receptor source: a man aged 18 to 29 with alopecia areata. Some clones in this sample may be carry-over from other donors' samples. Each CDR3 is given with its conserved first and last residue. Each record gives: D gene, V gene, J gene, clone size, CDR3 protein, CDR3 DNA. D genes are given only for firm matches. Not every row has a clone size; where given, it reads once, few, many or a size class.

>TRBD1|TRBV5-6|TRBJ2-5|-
CASSLEATGAETQYF
TGTGCCAGCAGCTTGGAGGCGACAGGGGCAGAGACCCAGTACTTC
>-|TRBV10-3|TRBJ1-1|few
CAIRYGMNTEAFF
TGTGCCATCAGATACGGAATGAACACTGAAGCTTTCTTT
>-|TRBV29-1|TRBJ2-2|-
CSVGWYTGELFF
TGCAGCGTGGGGTGGTACACCGGGGAGCTGTTTTTT
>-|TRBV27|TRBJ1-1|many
CASMGDRDTEAFF
TGTGCCAGCATGGGGGATAGGGACACTGAAGCTTTCTTT
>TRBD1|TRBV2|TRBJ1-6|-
CASQTGRSSPLHF
TGTGCCAGCCAGACAGGGCGATCTTCACCCCTCCACTTT
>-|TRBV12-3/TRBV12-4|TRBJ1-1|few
CASSLNPGRPYAFF
TGTGCCAGCAGTTTGAACCCCGGACGGCCGTATGCTTTCTTT
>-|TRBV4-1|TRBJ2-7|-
CASSQDVGWGREQYF
TGCGCCAGCAGCCAAGATGTCGGATGGGGTAGGGAGCAGTACTTC
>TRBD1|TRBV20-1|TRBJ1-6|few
CSARGTGYNSPLHF
TGCAGTGCTAGGGGGACAGGGTATAATTCACCCCTCCACTTT
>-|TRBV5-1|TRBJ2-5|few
CASSLGQNQETQYF
TGCGCCAGCAGCTTGGGACAGAACCAAGAGACCCAGTACTTC
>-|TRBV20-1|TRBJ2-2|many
CSARASGTALANTGELFF
TGCAGTGCTAGAGCTTCCGGGACTGCTTTGGCGAACACCGGGGAGCTGTTTTTT
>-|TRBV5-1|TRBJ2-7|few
CASSPGQPSYEQYF
TGCGCCAGCAGCCCAGGACAGCCTTCCTACGAGCAGTACTTC
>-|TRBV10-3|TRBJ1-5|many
CAISESNQPQHF
TGTGCCATCAGTGAATCCAATCAGCCCCAGCATTTT
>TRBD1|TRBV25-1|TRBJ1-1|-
CASSESQQGAFF
TGTGCCAGCAGTGAATCTCAACAGGGGGCTTTCTTT
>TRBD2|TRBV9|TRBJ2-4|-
CASRRRDSGAAKNIQYF
TGTGCCAGCAGGCGGAGGGATAGCGGGGCCGCCAAAAACATTCAGTACTTC
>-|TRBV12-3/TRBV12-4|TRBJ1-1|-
CASSSSSVSTEAFF
TGTGCCAGCAGTTCCTCGTCAGTGAGCACTGAAGCTTTCTTT
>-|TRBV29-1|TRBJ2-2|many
CSVVQGENTGELFF
TGCAGCGTTGTCCAAGGGGAGAACACCGGGGAGCTGTTTTTT
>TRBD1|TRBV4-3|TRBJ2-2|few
CASSQDRVFGTGDAGELFF
TGCGCCAGCAGCCAAGATCGGGTATTCGGGACAGGGGACGCCGGGGAGCTGTTTTTT
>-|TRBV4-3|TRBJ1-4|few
CASSQDASLEKLFF
TGCGCCAGCAGCCAAGATGCATCCCTAGAAAAACTGTTTTTT
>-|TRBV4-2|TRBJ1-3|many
CASSQDGGAGNTIYF
TGTGCCAGCAGCCAAGATGGCGGGGCGGGAAACACCATATATTTT
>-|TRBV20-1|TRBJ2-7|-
CSASAEQYF
TGCAGTGCTAGTGCTGAGCAGTACTTC
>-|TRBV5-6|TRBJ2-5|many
CASSRGAGKETQYF
TGTGCCAGCAGCCGGGGCGCAGGGAAAGAGACCCAGTACTTC
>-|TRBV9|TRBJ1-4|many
CASSVGTGIGEKLFF
TGTGCCAGCAGCGTAGGAACTGGCATTGGTGAAAAACTGTTTTTT
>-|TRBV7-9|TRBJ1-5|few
CASSLDTQQPQHF
TGTGCCAGCAGTTTGGACACGCAACAGCCCCAGCATTTT
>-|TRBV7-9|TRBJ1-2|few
CASSYTGLANYGYTF
TGTGCCAGCAGCTATACAGGGCTTGCTAACTATGGCTACACCTTC
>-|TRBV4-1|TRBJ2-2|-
CASSQNFQTTGELFF
TGCGCCAGCAGCCAAAATTTCCAGACCACCGGGGAGCTGTTTTTT
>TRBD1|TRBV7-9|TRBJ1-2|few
CASSHDRGYNYGYTF
TGTGCCAGCAGCCACGACAGGGGTTACAACTATGGCTACACCTTC
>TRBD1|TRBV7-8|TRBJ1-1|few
CASTRQGVGTEAFF
TGTGCCAGCACCAGACAGGGGGTCGGCACTGAAGCTTTCTTT
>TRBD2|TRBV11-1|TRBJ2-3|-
CASSHFRGGAPDTQYF
TGTGCCAGCAGCCACTTCCGCGGGGGGGCCCCAGATACGCAGTATTTT
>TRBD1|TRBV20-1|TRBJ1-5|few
CSAKLTGVSNQPQHF
TGCAGTGCTAAACTTACAGGGGTCTCCAATCAGCCCCAGCATTTT
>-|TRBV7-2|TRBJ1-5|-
CASSLDGLQPQHF
TGTGCCAGCAGCTTAGACGGGCTCCAGCCCCAGCATTTT
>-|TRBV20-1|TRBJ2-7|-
CSAKSWNYEQYF
TGCAGTGCTAAATCCTGGAACTACGAGCAGTACTTC
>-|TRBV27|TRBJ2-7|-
CATGRGGIGYEQYF
TGTGCCACGGGACGGGGTGGTATAGGGTACGAGCAGTACTTC
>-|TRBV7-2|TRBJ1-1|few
CASSLSPYGPEAFF
TGTGCCAGCAGCTTAAGTCCGTACGGCCCCGAAGCTTTCTTT
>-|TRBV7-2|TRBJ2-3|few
CASSLVTSTDTQYF
TGTGCCAGCAGCTTAGTCACTAGCACAGATACGCAGTATTTT
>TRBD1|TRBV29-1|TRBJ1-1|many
CSVGTGGMNTEAFF
TGCAGCGTGGGGACAGGGGGCATGAACACTGAAGCTTTCTTT
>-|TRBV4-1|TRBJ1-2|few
CASSQVSGYYGYTF
TGCGCCAGCAGCCAAGTATCAGGATATTATGGCTACACCTTC
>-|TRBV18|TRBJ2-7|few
CASSPTEGRGHEQYF
TGTGCCAGCTCACCAACCGAGGGCAGGGGCCACGAGCAGTACTTC
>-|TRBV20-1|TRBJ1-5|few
CSARDREYSNQPQHF
TGCAGTGCTAGAGACAGGGAGTATAGCAATCAGCCCCAGCATTTT
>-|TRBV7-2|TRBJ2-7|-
CASSFGGASYEQYF
TGTGCCAGCAGCTTCGGGGGTGCCTCCTACGAGCAGTACTTC
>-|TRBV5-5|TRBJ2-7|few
CASSQTSTSYEQYF
TGTGCCAGCAGCCAGACCTCAACCTCCTACGAGCAGTACTTC
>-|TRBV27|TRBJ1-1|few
CASSLAGGVSTEAFF
TGTGCCAGCAGTTTGGCCGGGGGCGTCAGCACTGAAGCTTTCTTT
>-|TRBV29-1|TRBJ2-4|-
CSVERLAKNIQYF
TGCAGCGTTGAACGGTTAGCCAAAAACATTCAGTACTTC
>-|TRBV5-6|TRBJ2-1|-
CASSLLPGTHSYNEQFF
TGTGCCAGCAGCTTGCTTCCCGGGACTCATTCCTACAATGAGCAGTTCTTC
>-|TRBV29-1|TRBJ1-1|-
CSGGLMNTEAFF
TGCAGCGGGGGACTTATGAACACTGAAGCTTTCTTT
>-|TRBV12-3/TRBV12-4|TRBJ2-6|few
CASSPQGTGANVLTF
TGTGCCAGCAGTCCCCAGGGCACTGGGGCCAACGTCCTGACTTTC